Listed below are T cell receptor beta chains from one sample, sequenced in a study of yellow fever vaccine responses in identical twins. TCRdb called the RT-PCR reads again in MiXCR, with one record for every CDR3 protein. The sample has more than 4,500 distinct CDR3 sequences; roughly 90% are singletons. The specimen comprised T cells from blood (PBMCs), unsorted or a sorted subset (not recorded which), sampled before or after yellow fever vaccination (not recorded which). The receptors stem from a woman under 30 who received the yellow fever vaccine. CDR3s include the opening cysteine and the closing phenylalanine or tryptophan. D genes are given only for firm matches. Clone size, where shown, is once, few, many, or a class for clones that have expanded.

CDR3 protein	CDR3 DNA	J gene	D gene	clone size	V gene
CASSLGLRPLDTQYF	TGTGCCAGCAGCTTAGGGTTGAGGCCCCTAGATACGCAGTATTTT	TRBJ2-3	NA	NA	TRBV7-2
CSVEDKTEQYF	TGCAGCGTTGAAGACAAGACCGAGCAGTACTTC	TRBJ2-7	NA	NA	TRBV29-1
CASSLLGGTGTEQFF	TGTGCCAGCAGCTTACTCGGGGGTACAGGTACTGAGCAGTTCTTC	TRBJ2-1	NA	NA	TRBV11-2
CASSLERTDTQYF	TGTGCCAGCAGCCTGGAGCGCACAGATACGCAGTATTTT	TRBJ2-3	NA	NA	TRBV5-6
CASFEGLAGHNEQFF	TGTGCCAGCTTCGAGGGACTAGCGGGACACAATGAGCAGTTCTTC	TRBJ2-1	TRBD2	NA	TRBV18
CASSFLGTSAYNEQFF	TGCGCCAGCAGCTTTTTGGGGACTAGCGCCTACAATGAGCAGTTCTTC	TRBJ2-1	TRBD2	NA	TRBV5-1
CASSQGSGTGHEKLFF	TGCGCCAGCAGCCAAGGATCCGGGACAGGGCATGAAAAACTGTTTTTT	TRBJ1-4	TRBD1	few	TRBV4-1
CASSEAGTSSEQYF	TGTGCCAGCAGTGAAGCAGGGACTAGCTCCGAGCAGTACTTC	TRBJ2-7	TRBD2	NA	TRBV6-1
CASSESGRGLIMNTEAFF	TGCGCCAGCAGTGAATCGGGCAGGGGCCTCATCATGAACACTGAAGCTTTCTTT	TRBJ1-1	NA	few	TRBV10-1
CASSAGGAGTDTQYF	TGTGCCAGCAGCGCTGGCGGGGCGGGCACAGATACGCAGTATTTT	TRBJ2-3	NA	once	TRBV9
CASSGDQSIKYNEQFF	TGTGCCAGCAGTGGGGATCAGAGTATTAAATACAATGAGCAGTTCTTC	TRBJ2-1	NA	NA	TRBV25-1
CASSLGGDGNQPQHF	TGCGCCAGCAGCTTGGGAGGGGATGGCAATCAGCCCCAGCATTTT	TRBJ1-5	NA	NA	TRBV5-1
CANQARGDQETQYF	TGTGCCAACCAAGCTCGCGGAGACCAAGAGACCCAGTACTTC	TRBJ2-5	NA	once	TRBV10-3
CASSLAPGLYSPLHF	TGTGCCAGCAGCTTAGCTCCAGGGCTTTATTCACCCCTCCACTTT	TRBJ1-6	NA	NA	TRBV11-1
CATSDLVASGYNEQFF	TGTGCCACCAGTGATTTGGTGGCTAGCGGTTACAATGAGCAGTTCTTC	TRBJ2-1	TRBD2	NA	TRBV24-1
CASETVGSFSGANVLTF	TGTGCCAGCGAAACCGTTGGCTCTTTCTCTGGGGCCAACGTCCTGACTTTC	TRBJ2-6	NA	NA	TRBV13
CASSQDKRVTDTQYF	TGCGCCAGCAGCCAAGACAAGAGAGTCACAGATACGCAGTATTTT	TRBJ2-3	NA	NA	TRBV4-3
CASRIGTGGTYEQYF	TGTGCCAGCAGGATAGGGACAGGGGGCACATACGAGCAGTACTTC	TRBJ2-7	TRBD1	NA	TRBV6-1
CASSPFSGALLAKNIQYF	TGTGCCAGTAGTCCCTTCAGCGGGGCGCTTCTAGCCAAAAACATTCAGTACTTC	TRBJ2-4	TRBD2	NA	TRBV19
CASSSRTMNTEAFF	TGTGCCAGCAGCTCCAGGACGATGAACACTGAAGCTTTCTTT	TRBJ1-1	NA	NA	TRBV7-9
CASSFQAGLRYEQYF	TGTGCCAGCAGCTTTCAGGCGGGGCTCCGGTACGAGCAGTACTTC	TRBJ2-7	NA	NA	TRBV11-1
CASSDGWYNEQFF	TGCGCCAGCAGTGATGGATGGTACAATGAGCAGTTCTTC	TRBJ2-1	NA	NA	TRBV5-1
CASSLFENTGELFF	TGCGCCAGCAGCTTGTTCGAAAACACCGGGGAGCTGTTTTTT	TRBJ2-2	NA	NA	TRBV5-1
CASSRSPGLADPQETQYF	TGCGCCAGCAGTCGCTCGCCGGGACTAGCGGATCCCCAAGAGACCCAGTACTTC	TRBJ2-5	TRBD2	NA	TRBV5-1
CASSRAGTRGPEAFF	TGTGCCAGCAGTCGAGCCGGGACACGAGGACCTGAAGCTTTCTTT	TRBJ1-1	NA	NA	TRBV6-1
CSVEPGQGKETQYF	TGCAGCGTTGAACCGGGACAGGGTAAAGAGACCCAGTACTTC	TRBJ2-5	TRBD1	NA	TRBV29-1
CASTWLNTGELFF	TGTGCCAGCACCTGGTTGAACACCGGGGAGCTGTTTTTT	TRBJ2-2	NA	NA	TRBV6-1
CAWSLRGRADTQYF	TGTGCCTGGAGTCTCCGTGGGCGGGCAGATACGCAGTATTTT	TRBJ2-3	NA	NA	TRBV30
CASSQHRSGNTEAFF	TGCGCCAGCAGCCAACACCGGTCAGGGAACACTGAAGCTTTCTTT	TRBJ1-1	NA	NA	TRBV4-1
CASSQGGFETQYF	TGCGCCAGCAGCCAAGGAGGGTTCGAGACCCAGTACTTC	TRBJ2-5	NA	NA	TRBV4-3
CASSQVPGTVITEAFF	TGCGCCAGCAGCCAAGTTCCAGGTACCGTAATCACTGAAGCTTTCTTT	TRBJ1-1	NA	NA	TRBV4-1
CASRAGRELTEAFF	TGTGCCAGCAGAGCGGGCAGGGAGTTGACTGAAGCTTTCTTT	TRBJ1-1	NA	few	TRBV11-1
CASSLYNDQPQHF	TGTGCCAGCAGTCTCTATAACGATCAGCCCCAGCATTTT	TRBJ1-5	NA	NA	TRBV2
CASSLSGNTGELFF	TGCGCCAGCAGCTTGTCAGGGAACACCGGGGAGCTGTTTTTT	TRBJ2-2	NA	NA	TRBV5-1
CASSVDAGTRYNEQFF	TGTGCCAGCAGCGTAGATGCAGGGACAAGATACAATGAGCAGTTCTTC	TRBJ2-1	NA	once	TRBV9
CSVEGQGSKWGTYEQYF	TGCAGCGTTGAGGGACAGGGAAGTAAGTGGGGAACCTACGAGCAGTACTTC	TRBJ2-7	TRBD1	NA	TRBV29-1
CASSSIRGRRLGEQFF	TGTGCCAGCAGCTCAATCCGCGGGAGGAGGTTGGGTGAGCAGTTCTTC	TRBJ2-1	TRBD2	NA	TRBV11-3
CAISGESYEQYF	TGTGCCATCAGTGGGGAATCCTACGAGCAGTACTTC	TRBJ2-7	NA	NA	TRBV10-3
CASSLGWGTGANVLTF	TGTGCCAGCAGCTTGGGGTGGGGGACTGGGGCCAACGTCCTGACTTTC	TRBJ2-6	NA	NA	TRBV5-4
CASSLLQGLVPEQFF	TGTGCCAGCAGCTTACTCCAGGGACTCGTACCTGAGCAGTTCTTC	TRBJ2-1	NA	NA	TRBV7-9
CASSPSRLNTGELFF	TGTGCCAGCAGCCCGTCACGGCTGAACACCGGGGAGCTGTTTTTT	TRBJ2-2	NA	NA	TRBV11-2
CASSPGGPDTQYF	TGCGCCAGCAGCCCAGGTGGTCCAGATACGCAGTATTTT	TRBJ2-3	NA	NA	TRBV5-1
CASNQPGQGDNEQFF	TGTGCCAGCAACCAACCGGGACAGGGAGACAATGAGCAGTTCTTC	TRBJ2-1	TRBD1	NA	TRBV11-1
CASSRAEGSSYEQYF	TGTGCCAGCAGCCGCGCTGAGGGGAGTTCCTACGAGCAGTACTTC	TRBJ2-7	NA	NA	TRBV6-1
CASSEQGASGNEQFF	TGTGCCAGCAGTGAACAGGGGGCTTCTGGCAATGAGCAGTTCTTC	TRBJ2-1	TRBD1	NA	TRBV2
CASSLTVGHPTGELFF	TGTGCCAGCAGTTTAACCGTGGGTCACCCGACCGGGGAGCTGTTTTTT	TRBJ2-2	NA	NA	TRBV28